One sample yielded the 9 T cell receptor beta chains listed below, sequenced in a study of breast tumors, draining lymph nodes, adjacent tissues. TCRdb passed the multiplex PCR reads through MiXCR, listing each CDR3 protein once. Seen here are about 100,000 distinct CDR3 sequences, around 20% observed once, and the top ten hold around 1.2%. Samples came from axillary lymph nodes draining the breast cancer. The source material was axillary lymph node tissue. The source of these receptors is a female donor with breast cancer. Some clones in this sample may be carry-over from other donors' samples.

This clonotype has at least ten counts. J is TRBJ1-4 and V is TRBV5-6; perhaps TRBD1 as D (5 bases). Germline loops: CDR1 SGHDT, CDR2 YYEEEE. The CDR3 has 15 residues. The V gene lost 0 bases and the J gene lost 7 bases, with 13 bases spanning the gap. The CDR3 spells CASSLAGAAGEKLFF. CDR3 in DNA: TGTGCCAGCAGCTTGGCCGGGGCGGCGGGTGAAAAACTGTTTTTT.

This clonotype was seen at least ten times. The chain employs TRBV5-1 and TRBJ1-2; TRBD1 might be the D (6 bases). This CDR3 contains 13 residues. Looked up from germline, CDR1 is SGHRS and CDR2 is YFSETQ. V was pared by 3 bases and J by 5 bases, with 11 bases between. In DNA form, the CDR3 reads TGCGCCAGCAGCTCACAGGGAGAGTATGGCTACACCTTC. It encodes CASSSQGEYGYTF.

Note on this clonotype: A clone one base away is much larger, so this may be a read error. V and J are TRBV9 and TRBJ1-2; 7 bases are shared with TRBD1. Germline loops: CDR1 SGDLS, CDR2 YYNGEE. V was clipped by 6 bases and J by 2 bases; unmatched bases: 10. The CDR3 has 15 amino acids. The CDR3 coding sequence is TGTGCCAGCAACCCTGCCGCGACAGGGAACTATGGCTACACCTTC. This translates into CASNPAATGNYGYTF.

Comments on this clonotype: A single base separates this from a much larger clone, so it may be a read error. The chain recombines TRBV20-1 with TRBJ2-2, with 12 bases that match TRBD2. CDR1 and CDR2 from the germline V gene are DFQATT and SNEGSKA (reference sequence). V shed 3 bases and J 5 bases; nucleotides not matched to a gene: 7. This CDR3 has 16 residues. CDR3 DNA sequence: TGCAGTGCTAGTGCTAGCGGGGGGGCGGGGACCGGGGAGCTGTTTTTT. Residues: CSASASGGAGTGELFF.

This clonotype was counted at least ten times. This CDR3 reads CASSWDGSGELFF. The DNA of the CDR3 is TGCGCCAGCAGCTGGGACGGATCCGGGGAGCTGTTTTTT. The chain is built from TRBV5-1 and TRBJ2-2; perhaps D is TRBD1 or TRBD2 (5 bases each). Trimming stripped 3 bases from V and 6 bases from J, with 9 bases between. CDR1 and CDR2 from the germline V gene are SGHRS and YFSETQ. This CDR3 has 13 amino acids.

This clonotype was counted ten times or more. The rearrangement uses TRBV9 and TRBJ2-2, with D perhaps matching TRBD1 (6 bases). V was trimmed by 0 bases and J by 1 base, leaving 7 bases between them. Germline loops: CDR1 SGDLS, CDR2 YYNGEE. The CDR3 is 15 residues long. This CDR3 is CASSVGTVNTGELFF. CDR3 in DNA: TGTGCCAGCAGCGTAGGGACAGTGAACACCGGGGAGCTGTTTTTT.

This clonotype was counted at least ten times. The chain employs TRBV11-2 and TRBJ1-6, with D maybe TRBD1 (5 bases). V shed 2 bases and J shed 10 bases, with 12 bases lying between them. Germline CDR1 SGHAT, CDR2 FQNNGV. CDR3 length: 14 amino acids. This chain's CDR3 is CASSLHGSGSPLHF. The CDR3 DNA sequence: TGTGCCAGCAGCTTACATGGTTCAGGGTCACCCCTCCACTTT.

In its sample, this clonotype was seen many times. The genes are TRBV5-1 and TRBJ2-5; 7 nucleotides line up with TRBD2. In germline, CDR1 is SGHRS, CDR2 YFSETQ. This CDR3 has 16 residues. After removal of 4 bases from V and 4 bases from J, the junction contained 13 bases not matched to a gene. The CDR3, as DNA: TGCGCCAGCAGCCCGGTAGGGCGGGAGTGGGGAGAGACCCAGTACTTC. It specifies CASSPVGREWGETQYF.

This clonotype was recorded many times. This rearrangement joins TRBV6-2 or TRBV6-3 to TRBJ2-5; 11 bases are a match to TRBD2. CDR3 length: 16 amino acids. J was trimmed by 6 bases and V by 2 bases; bases with no gene match: 8. Germline V lookup: CDR1 MNHEY, CDR2 SVGEGT. The CDR3: CASSYELAGVGKTQYF. CDR3 nucleotides: TGTGCCAGCAGTTACGAACTAGCGGGAGTGGGGAAGACCCAGTACTTC.